A single sample gave rise to the 13 T cell receptor beta chains below, sequenced in a study of cytomegalovirus exposure and HLA in healthy donors. TCRdb keeps only in-frame clones here, not all; method: immunoSEQ multiplex PCR. The sample yields some 190,000 clones, more than 75% seen once. The source material was PBMCs. The receptor set was obtained from a man younger than 40 in good health and CMV-seropositive.

J is TRBJ2-1 and V is TRBV6-1; tentatively, D is TRBD2 (7 bases). The germline V and J ends were trimmed by 6 bases and 5 bases, with 14 bases remaining between them. Germline V CDR1 and CDR2: MNHNS, SASEGT. CDR3 length equals 14 residues. The CDR3: CASRDSGTNNEQFF. CDR3 bases: TGTGCCAGCAGGGACAGTGGGACTAACAATGAGCAGTTCTTC.

The chain links TRBV30 to TRBJ2-2; 7 bases match TRBD1. Germline V gene sequence: CDR1 GTSNPN, CDR2 SVGIG (reference sequence). This CDR3 has 22 residues. V gave up 0 bases and J gave up 0 bases; unmatched junction bases: 22. The CDR3 region has the DNA TGTGCCTGGAGTGTATTGGTAGCCGGGACAGCGACTTTGCGGCCGAACACCGGGGAGCTGTTTTTT. Translating it yields CAWSVLVAGTATLRPNTGELFF.

The rearrangement links TRBV5-1 to TRBJ2-5; perhaps D is TRBD1 or TRBD2 (5 bases each). This CDR3 has 16 residues. Between the trimmed V and J ends, which lost 1 base and 1 base, there was a span of 14 bases. The germline V gene encodes CDR1 SGHRS and CDR2 YFSETQ. The CDR3 DNA reads as TGCGCCAGCAGCTTGACCGGGACGGGTCTCCAAGAGACCCAGTACTTC. The encoded protein is CASSLTGTGLQETQYF.

The CDR3 DNA reads as TGTGCCAGCAGCTTCAGTCGGCTAGCGGGGGGTGATACGCAGTATTTT. Amino acids: CASSFSRLAGGDTQYF. The gene calls are TRBV5-6 and TRBJ2-3, with 11 bases lining up with TRBD2. CDR1 and CDR2 (germline): SGHDT, YYEEEE. V dropped 2 bases and J dropped 6; count of bases not matched to a gene: 8. The CDR3 extends over 16 amino acids.

This clone was detected ten times or more. The chain is built from TRBV7-2 and TRBJ2-5; no clear D. Trimming took 1 base from V and 2 from J, leaving 5 bases between them. Germline CDR1 and CDR2: SGHTA and FQGNSA. The CDR3 is 13 residues long. The CDR3 here is CASSLGKQETQYF. The CDR3 region has the DNA TGTGCCAGCAGCTTAGGTAAACAAGAGACCCAGTACTTC.

V is TRBV28 and J is TRBJ1-2; tentative D call: TRBD1 (6 bases). The CDR3 is 17 residues long. In germline, CDR1 is MDHEN, CDR2 SYDVKM. The V end was cut by 4 bases, the J end by 8 bases, with 26 bases between. For the CDR3, the DNA is TGTGCCAGCAGTTGGAGAATGGTCGGGGTGGCAGGGGACGGCTACACCTTC. Translation gives CASSWRMVGVAGDGYTF.

In this sample, this clone turned up a few times. The chain carries TRBV18 and TRBJ1-4, with 10 bases lining up with TRBD1. Looked up from germline, CDR1 is KGHSH and CDR2 is LQKENI. The trim removed 0 bases at V and 7 bases at J, leaving 2 bases unmatched. The CDR3 consists of 15 residues. CDR3 bases: TGTGCCAGCTCACCACCACGGGACAGGGGTGAAAAACTGTTTTTT. Amino acids: CASSPPRDRGEKLFF.

This clone turned up a few times. CDR3 in DNA: TGTGCCAGCAGCCGCCGAGGGAGCTACGAGCAGTACTTC. Translation gives CASSRRGSYEQYF. This rearrangement joins TRBV5-6 to TRBJ2-7, with D perhaps TRBD2 (5 bases). Looked up from germline, CDR1 is SGHDT and CDR2 is YYEEEE. The V and J ends lost 4 bases and 3 bases respectively, with 11 bases between them. This CDR3 is built from 13 residues.

The chain recombines TRBV6-5 with TRBJ1-5; TRBD1 matches 8 bases. The CDR3 is 14 amino acids. V gave up 6 bases and J gave up 5 bases; unmatched junction bases: 6. Germline V gene sequence: CDR1 MNHEY, CDR2 SVGAGI. CDR3 in amino acids: CASRQTGEYQPQHF. The CDR3 region has the DNA TGTGCCAGCAGGCAGACAGGGGAATATCAGCCCCAGCATTTT.

The chain combines TRBV11-3 with TRBJ2-5, with D uncertain. Per germline, CDR1 SGHNT and CDR2 YENEEA. The CDR3 contains 11 residues. Trimming removed 5 bases at V and 4 bases at J, with 5 bases between. CDR3: CASSEGETQYF. CDR3 bases: TGTGCCAGCAGCGAAGGAGAGACCCAGTACTTC.

V usage is TRBV11-2 and J usage is TRBJ1-1; the D gene is possibly TRBD1 (5 bases). Germline V gives CDR1 SGHAT, CDR2 FQNNGV. The V end was cut by 1 base, the J end by 5 bases, with 23 bases between. The CDR3 is made up of 18 amino acids. This CDR3 reads CASSLGPERRGWWTEAFF. The CDR3 DNA reads as TGTGCCAGCAGCTTAGGTCCAGAGAGGCGGGGCTGGTGGACTGAAGCTTTCTTT.

This clone was counted between two and nine times. The chain employs TRBV4-1 and TRBJ1-2; TRBD1 matches at 12 bases. The germline V gene encodes CDR1 MGHRA and CDR2 YSYEKL. V was pared by 8 bases and J by 4 bases, with 8 bases of the junction left unmatched. The CDR3 extends over 15 amino acids. DNA of the CDR3: TGCGCCAGCGGGGACAGGGGGCTAGTGGGCTATGGCTACACCTTC. This codes for CASGDRGLVGYGYTF.

The CDR3 loop is CASSSVEGQGYNEQFF. The CDR3 nucleotides read TGTGCCAGCAGCTCGGTCGAGGGACAGGGCTACAATGAGCAGTTCTTC. The chain employs TRBV7-9 and TRBJ2-1; 9 nucleotides align to TRBD1. V lost 4 bases and J lost 3; bases outside the gene matches: 7. Germline V lookup: CDR1 SEHNR, CDR2 FQNEAQ (reference sequence). The CDR3 loop spans 16 amino acids.